Listed below are T cell receptor beta chains from one sample, sequenced in a study of shared clonotypes between healthy human individuals. Only in-frame clones appear in the TCRdb table, and some are missing; sequencing was by immunoSEQ multiplex PCR. The sample records about 2.4 million clones, more than 90% being singletons. The sequencing sample was made of naive CD4+ T cells sorted from blood. The receptor source for this set is a man aged 18 to 35 in good health. CDR3s include the opening cysteine and the closing phenylalanine or tryptophan. D genes are given only for firm matches. Some rows have no size entry. The others give once, few or many, or a class for an expanded clone.

d_call j_call v_call clone_size cdr3_aa cdr3_nt
. TRBJ2-2 TRBV7-9 once CASSSGWTPLFNTGELFF TGTGCCAGCAGTTCAGGGTGGACACCACTCTTTAACACCGGGGAGCTGTTTTTT
. TRBJ1-5 TRBV5-6 . CASSSTRQGPYSNQPQHF TGTGCCAGCAGTTCCACGCGTCAGGGACCATATAGCAATCAGCCCCAGCATTTT
. TRBJ2-7 TRBV19 . CASSIGGTFPYEQYF TGTGCCAGTAGTATAGGTGGGACGTTCCCCTACGAGCAGTACTTC
TRBD2 TRBJ2-5 TRBV7-8 . CASRASGAAETQYF TGTGCCAGCAGGGCTAGCGGGGCGGCAGAGACCCAGTACTTC
. TRBJ1-5 TRBV15 . CATSRDLGGINQPQHF TGTGCCACCAGCAGAGATCTAGGGGGGATCAATCAGCCCCAGCATTTT
TRBD2 TRBJ2-3 TRBV5-6 . CASSWGLAGFTDTQYF TGTGCCAGCAGCTGGGGACTAGCGGGGTTCACAGATACGCAGTATTTT
. TRBJ1-2 TRBV7-9 . CASSLAGIAGYGYTF TGTGCCAGCAGCTTAGCTGGGATCGCAGGCTATGGCTACACCTTC
TRBD1 TRBJ2-7 TRBV20-1 . CSARTTGGRYF TGCAGTGCTAGGACGACAGGGGGCCGGTACTTC
. TRBJ1-6 TRBV6-5 . CASSYLQPVYNSPLHF TGTGCCAGCAGTTACCTCCAGCCAGTCTATAATTCACCCCTCCACTTT
. TRBJ2-5 TRBV4-1 once CASSQPTVNPETQYF TGCGCCAGCAGCCAACCGACTGTCAATCCAGAGACCCAGTACTTC
. TRBJ1-1 TRBV11-2 few CASSLATENTEAFF TGTGCCAGCAGCTTAGCGACGGAGAACACTGAAGCTTTCTTT
. TRBJ1-4 TRBV29-1 once CSVEANEKLFF TGCAGCGTGGAGGCTAATGAAAAACTGTTTTTT
TRBD2 TRBJ2-2 TRBV28 . CASSSYQLAGDSGELFF TGTGCCAGCAGTTCGTACCAACTAGCGGGGGATTCCGGGGAGCTGTTTTTT
. TRBJ2-7 TRBV9 . CASSAASGTGFYEQYF TGTGCCAGCAGCGCAGCCAGCGGTACGGGTTTCTACGAGCAGTACTTC
. TRBJ2-7 TRBV30 . CAWSVSVNEQYF TGTGCCTGGAGTGTTTCCGTTAACGAGCAGTACTTC
TRBD1 TRBJ1-6 TRBV5-1 . CASSGTGTGNSPLHF TGCGCCAGCAGCGGAACCGGGACAGGGAATTCACCCCTCCACTTT
. TRBJ2-5 TRBV10-2 . CASSVQQETQYF TGCGCCAGCTCGGTACAGCAAGAGACCCAGTACTTC
TRBD2 TRBJ2-4 TRBV27 . CASSLSREGVKNIQYF TGTGCCAGCAGTTTATCTCGGGAGGGGGTGAAAAACATTCAGTACTTC
. TRBJ2-7 TRBV7-2 . CASSRSYEQYF TGTGCCAGCAGCCGATCCTACGAGCAGTACTTC
. TRBJ2-7 TRBV11-2 . CASSAGLYEQYF TGTGCCAGCAGCGCTGGACTCTACGAGCAGTACTTC
TRBD1 TRBJ1-2 TRBV28 . CASKPGQGDYGYTF TGTGCCAGCAAACCGGGACAGGGGGACTATGGCTACACCTTC
. TRBJ1-2 TRBV5-1 . CASSLEARVNGYTF TGCGCCAGCAGCTTGGAGGCCAGGGTTAATGGCTACACCTTC
. TRBJ2-7 TRBV4-3 . CASSQDRGGMDEQYF TGCGCCAGCAGCCAAGATCGAGGGGGGATGGACGAGCAGTACTTC
. TRBJ1-6 TRBV6-1 . CASSGLRGAGSPLHF TGTGCCAGCAGTGGGTTGAGGGGCGCAGGTTCACCCCTCCACTTT
TRBD1 TRBJ1-2 TRBV28 . CASSARTGGIGYTF TGTGCCAGCAGTGCCCGGACAGGGGGAATTGGCTACACCTTC
. TRBJ1-2 TRBV9 . CASSVQGSYGYTF TGTGCCAGCAGCGTACAGGGAAGCTATGGCTACACCTTC
. TRBJ2-7 TRBV7-8 once CASSLVGSVYEQYF TGTGCCAGCAGCTTAGTCGGGAGCGTCTACGAGCAGTACTTC
. TRBJ2-7 TRBV5-5 . CASSRVGSSYEQYF TGTGCCAGCAGCCGTGTCGGCTCCTCCTACGAGCAGTACTTC
. TRBJ2-2 TRBV7-2 . CASSLPPGELFF TGTGCCAGCAGCCTTCCCCCCGGGGAGCTGTTTTTT
TRBD1 TRBJ2-7 TRBV4-2 . CASSPTRQGVTYEQYF TGTGCCAGCAGCCCAACCCGGCAGGGGGTCACCTACGAGCAGTACTTC
TRBD2 TRBJ2-1 TRBV7-8 . CASSFSGSSYNEQFF TGTGCCAGCAGCTTTAGCGGGAGCTCCTACAATGAGCAGTTCTTC
. TRBJ2-3 TRBV4-3 . CASSPQRGLSDTQYF TGCGCCAGCAGCCCTCAAAGAGGACTTTCAGATACGCAGTATTTT
. TRBJ2-7 TRBV5-1 . CASSLVQGVAYEQYF TGCGCCAGCAGCTTGGTCCAGGGTGTTGCCTACGAGCAGTACTTC
TRBD2 TRBJ2-1 TRBV6-1 . CASSEAGGGSRQFF TGTGCCAGCAGTGAAGCAGGAGGCGGGAGTAGGCAGTTCTTC
. TRBJ1-2 TRBV19 . CASSIRDNYGYTF TGTGCCAGTAGTATCAGGGATAACTATGGCTACACCTTC
TRBD2 TRBJ2-2 TRBV12-5 . CASGLPPGLAGTGGGELFF TGTGCTAGTGGTTTGCCCCCGGGACTAGCGGGAACGGGGGGCGGGGAGCTGTTTTTT
TRBD1 TRBJ2-7 TRBV29-1 . CSVLTGVEQYF TGCAGCGTCTTGACAGGGGTCGAGCAGTACTTC
. TRBJ2-3 TRBV6-1 . CARGRGVGRDTQYF TGTGCCAGGGGTAGGGGGGTAGGGAGAGATACGCAGTATTTT
TRBD1 TRBJ2-2 TRBV7-8 . CASSLQGSAGELFF TGTGCCAGCAGCCTACAGGGGAGCGCCGGGGAGCTGTTTTTT
. TRBJ1-3 TRBV10-3 . CAISGTNSGNTIYF TGTGCCATCAGTGGGACAAACTCTGGAAACACCATATATTTT
TRBD1 TRBJ1-1 TRBV29-1 . CSALDRGGVGTEAFF TGCAGCGCCTTGGACAGGGGAGGTGTCGGCACTGAAGCTTTCTTT
. TRBJ2-7 TRBV29-1 . CSVEEPGRGGPNEQYF TGCAGCGTTGAAGAACCCGGCAGGGGTGGGCCCAACGAGCAGTACTTC
TRBD2 TRBJ2-1 TRBV5-4 . CASSGGLAQYNEQFF TGTGCCAGCAGCGGGGGACTAGCCCAGTACAATGAGCAGTTCTTC
. TRBJ2-7 TRBV28 . CASSLMGGAAYEQYF TGTGCCAGCAGTTTAATGGGGGGCGCGGCCTACGAGCAGTACTTC
TRBD1 TRBJ1-4 TRBV7-9 . CASSLTGGSNEKLFF TGTGCCAGCAGCCTTACAGGGGGGTCTAATGAAAAACTGTTTTTT
TRBD2 TRBJ2-4 TRBV7-9 . CASSLGLAGGPLAKNIQYF TGTGCCAGCAGCTTAGGACTAGCGGGAGGGCCTTTAGCCAAAAACATTCAGTACTTC
TRBD2 TRBJ2-7 TRBV27 . CASSWASGGLYEQYF TGTGCCAGCAGTTGGGCGAGCGGGGGGCTGTACGAGCAGTACTTC
. TRBJ2-3 TRBV29-1 . CSVPRADTQYF TGCAGCGTCCCGAGGGCAGATACGCAGTATTTT
TRBD2 TRBJ2-7 TRBV4-3 . CASSQSLSGVYEQYF TGCGCCAGCAGCCAATCCTTGAGCGGGGTTTACGAGCAGTACTTC
. TRBJ2-5 TRBV4-1 . CASSQDYPETQYF TGCGCCAGCAGCCAAGATTATCCGGAGACCCAGTACTTC
TRBD2 TRBJ2-2 TRBV19 . CASSTQLAGGYTGELFF TGTGCCAGTAGTACTCAACTAGCGGGGGGTTACACCGGGGAGCTGTTTTTT
. TRBJ1-1 TRBV6-1 . CASSEGKGGSTEAFF TGTGCCAGCAGTGAAGGAAAGGGGGGGAGCACTGAAGCTTTCTTT
TRBD1 TRBJ2-3 TRBV28 . CASSLPGGATDTQYF TGTGCCAGCAGTCTCCCAGGGGGCGCCACAGATACGCAGTATTTT
TRBD1 TRBJ2-7 TRBV14 . CASSLHGTGAREQYF TGTGCCAGCAGCCTACACGGGACAGGGGCCCGCGAGCAGTACTTC
TRBD1 TRBJ1-4 TRBV6-1 . CASRTGRTNEKLFF TGTGCCAGCAGGACAGGGCGAACTAATGAAAAACTGTTTTTT
. TRBJ1-1 TRBV27 . CASSSPWNTEAFF TGTGCCAGCAGCTCTCCTTGGAACACTGAAGCTTTCTTT
TRBD2 TRBJ2-3 TRBV9 . CASSTPFKRELTDTQYF TGTGCCAGCAGCACCCCCTTTAAGCGGGAGTTGACAGATACGCAGTATTTT
. TRBJ2-7 TRBV9 . CASSLGPEAYEQYF TGTGCCAGCAGCTTGGGACCCGAGGCCTACGAGCAGTACTTC
. TRBJ1-2 TRBV10-3 . CAISRVEESGYGYTF TGTGCCATCAGCCGAGTAGAAGAATCCGGCTATGGCTACACCTTC
. TRBJ2-6 TRBV6-5 . CASSAGLVLTF TGTGCCAGCAGCGCCGGGCTGGTCCTGACTTTC